Sequencing of this T cell receptor beta chain was carried out in a study of blood T cell repertoires in COVID-19. In the study overall: Some COVID-19 samples were acute and others convalescent; all came from the United States, Italy and Spain. The analysed material was cDNA or gDNA that came from T cells, B-cell-depleted T cells, or PBMCs.

V lost 1 base and J lost 5, with 10 bases in between. Germline CDR1 reads LGHNA; CDR2 reads YSLEER. This CDR3 spans 14 amino acids. In the study's own analysis: Estimated nucleated cell counts came from reference gene primer amplification. The table came from immunoSEQ multiplex PCR; TCRdb's copy has only in-frame clones and leaves some out. V, J and clone size reflect that table, while D and trimming were determined from the DNA. Of roughly 300,000 clones in the sample, about four fifths are singletons; the top ten hold more than 8%. This TCR was sampled from a woman aged 50 to 60 who had recovered from COVID-19. The chain joins TRBV4-3 to TRBJ2-3; perhaps TRBD1 as D (6 bases). The specimen was peripheral blood. The CDR3 protein is CASSQATGGDTQYF. In DNA form, the CDR3 reads TGCGCCAGCAGCCAAGCGACAGGTGGAGATACGCAGTATTTT.